This T cell receptor (beta chain) was profiled in a study of post-analysis software for immune sequencing data. Built from TCR beta cDNA, the libraries had unique molecular identifiers in them. Once about 0.9 to 11 million T cells were used, about 510,000 cDNA molecules resulted. Using its own MiXCR run on the PCR reads, TCRdb lists one record per CDR3 protein. The sample lists about 570,000 distinct CDR3 sequences, 34% occurring once. Overall study findings and caveats: Diversity measured as normalized Chao1 was significantly lower in multiple sclerosis patients than in controls. The five TRBV segments detected at higher frequency in patients than in controls included TRBV5-6, TRBV5-1 and TRBV20-1.

Trimming cost V 0 bases and J 15 bases, with 19 bases left between them. The CDR3 covers 14 residues. From germline, CDR1 is SGHRS and CDR2 YFSETQ. In regard to this clonotype: The target antigen is unknown.

Sequenced material: blood. This receptor was identified in a girl aged 2-17 years with multiple sclerosis. The chain uses TRBV5-1 and TRBJ2-1; D not resolved. CDR3 sequence (DNA): TGCGCCAGCAGCTTGGCCTATACCGGGTCCGGCCGGTTCTTC. Protein: CASSLAYTGSGRFF.